This is a list of T cell receptor beta chains from one sample in a study of regulatory T cells in long-lasting Graves disease. TCRdb re-analysed the multiplex PCR reads in MiXCR, keeping a single row per CDR3 protein. The data show 400,000 to 500,000 distinct CDR3 sequences, with 21% seen just once and roughly 13% held by the top ten. The specimen comprised peripheral blood mononuclear cells (PBMCs), sampled when the disease was refractory, from a patient treated with antithyroid drugs. All receptors come from a female donor with Graves disease. Both conserved end residues are part of each CDR3. Fields, in order: J gene, V gene, clone size, D gene, CDR3 DNA, CDR3 protein. A D gene is named only where the DNA matches it firmly. Clone size is stated in some rows and not others, as once, few, many or a class when expanded.

TRBJ2-5	TRBV12-3/TRBV12-4	many	TRBD1	TGTGCCAGCAGTTTAGCATCGACAGGGGTAGAGACCCAGTACTTC	CASSLASTGVETQYF
TRBJ2-7	TRBV5-1	many	.	TGCGCCAGCAGCTCGTGGGGCCCTTCCTACGAGCAGTACTTC	CASSSWGPSYEQYF
TRBJ2-5	TRBV27	many	TRBD2	TGTGCCAGCAGTTTATGCCCTTGCGCTTTCAGCGGGAGCAAAAAGACCCAGTACTTC	CASSLCPCAFSGSKKTQYF
TRBJ1-5	TRBV19	few	TRBD1	TGTGCCAGTACCACCATGGCCGGCAGGGGGACGCAGCAGCCCCAGCATTTT	CASTTMAGRGTQQPQHF
TRBJ2-6	TRBV6-1	.	.	TGTGCCAGCAAGAACCCGAACTCTGGGGCCAACGTCCTGACTTTC	CASKNPNSGANVLTF
TRBJ1-1	TRBV29-1	.	TRBD1	TGCAGCGTAGGCCCAGGACAGGCAATCTCGGGTGGGGCTTTCTTT	CSVGPGQAISGGAFF
TRBJ1-1	TRBV19	.	.	TGTGCCAGCAGTGACATCTTGAACACTGAAGCTTTCTTT	CASSDILNTEAFF
TRBJ2-5	TRBV7-9	.	.	TGTGCCAGCAGCTTATCTTGGAGCGGGCAAGAGACCCAGTACTTC	CASSLSWSGQETQYF
TRBJ1-1	TRBV20-1	many	.	TGCAGTGCCCAAGAGGCCAGGGGCGCAGAAGCTTTCTTT	CSAQEARGAEAFF
TRBJ2-5	TRBV28	many	.	TGTGCCAGCAGTACCACCGGCAGGGCCATGAATCATTTACAAGAGACCCAGTACTTC	CASSTTGRAMNHLQETQYF
TRBJ2-5	TRBV6-2/TRBV6-3	few	.	TGTGCCAGCAGTTACTCTGAAGAGACCCAGTACTTC	CASSYSEETQYF
TRBJ2-7	TRBV20-1	.	.	TGCAGTGCTAGAGATATGGGACAACCCTACGAGCAGTACTTC	CSARDMGQPYEQYF
TRBJ2-5	TRBV5-1	.	.	TGCGCCAGCAGCCGCGGGACTCCTAGGTGGCAAGAGACCCAGTACTTC	CASSRGTPRWQETQYF
TRBJ1-2	TRBV5-4	few	TRBD1	TGTGCCAGCAGCTTCGGTGGACAGGGAAATAACTATGGCTACACCTTC	CASSFGGQGNNYGYTF
TRBJ2-7	TRBV12-3/TRBV12-4	many	TRBD1	TGTGCCAGCAGGCCCCGGGACAGGGTGGGAGAGCAGTACTTC	CASRPRDRVGEQYF
TRBJ1-2	TRBV7-9	few	.	TGTGCCAGCAGCTTACTCGAGGGGTTCACTGGGGATGGCTACACCTTC	CASSLLEGFTGDGYTF
TRBJ1-2	TRBV3-1	many	.	TGTGCCAGCAGCCAGAGTCACAGCACCCATTCAAGAGGCTACACCTTC	CASSQSHSTHSRGYTF
TRBJ1-2	TRBV14	many	.	TGTGCCAGCAGCCAAGATGAGCGATATGGCTACACCTTC	CASSQDERYGYTF
TRBJ1-5	TRBV19	.	.	TGTGCCAGTAGTATCGGAGGGGACGGCAATCAGCCCCAGCATTTT	CASSIGGDGNQPQHF
TRBJ2-2	TRBV5-1	.	.	TGCGCCAGCAGCCCGGGACTCTCGGCCGGGGAGCTGTTTTTT	CASSPGLSAGELFF
TRBJ1-5	TRBV6-1	many	TRBD1	TGTGCCAGCAGTCACGGGACAGGGTATGGCAATCAGCCCCAGCATTTT	CASSHGTGYGNQPQHF
TRBJ2-7	TRBV28	many	.	TGTGCCAGCAGCTGGGGCAGCTCCTACGAGCAGTACTTC	CASSWGSSYEQYF
TRBJ1-3	TRBV12-3/TRBV12-4	many	.	TGTGCCAGCAGCTTAACAGGGACTGGAAACACCATATATTTT	CASSLTGTGNTIYF
TRBJ1-2	TRBV5-1	many	.	TGCGCCAGCAGCTTGTATAGCGCGGCCTATGGCTACACCTTC	CASSLYSAAYGYTF
TRBJ2-7	TRBV28	many	TRBD1	TGTGCCAGCAGCCCAGGGGGAAGGTTTTACGAGCAGTACTTC	CASSPGGRFYEQYF
TRBJ1-2	TRBV7-6	many	.	TGTGCCAGCAGCTTAGCGGGGAGATATGGCTACACCTTC	CASSLAGRYGYTF
TRBJ1-2	TRBV6-1	many	TRBD1	TGTGCCAGCAGGAGCGCAGGGGGGAACTATGGCTACACCTTC	CASRSAGGNYGYTF
TRBJ2-6	TRBV28	many	TRBD1	TGTGCCAGCAGTCGAGCCGGGACAGGGGGCTCTGGGGCCAACGTCCTGACTTTC	CASSRAGTGGSGANVLTF
TRBJ1-1	TRBV28	.	.	TGTGCCAGCAGTTTCCGGGCCGTCGTGACTGAAGCTTTCTTT	CASSFRAVVTEAFF
TRBJ2-2	TRBV5-1	many	.	TGCGCCAGCAGCTTGGACGTTTACACCGGGGAGCTGTTTTTT	CASSLDVYTGELFF
TRBJ2-7	TRBV6-1	.	TRBD2	TGTGCCAGCACAAACGGGAGGTACGAGCAGTACTTC	CASTNGRYEQYF
TRBJ1-6	TRBV20-1	.	TRBD1	TGCAGTGCTTCCCAGGGGGGGACGGCCCTCCACTTT	CSASQGGTALHF
TRBJ1-1	TRBV9	few	.	TGTGCCAGCAGCCCTTTTAGCGGGTGGGGAGCTTTCTTT	CASSPFSGWGAFF
TRBJ1-1	TRBV27	many	.	TGTGCCAGCTGGGGAGAGAACACTGAAGCTTTCTTT	CASWGENTEAFF
TRBJ2-5	TRBV9	many	TRBD1	TGTGCCAGCAGCGTACTAGGGCAGGGGGCGCGCGAGACCCAGTACTTC	CASSVLGQGARETQYF
TRBJ2-7	TRBV3-1	.	.	TGTGCCAGCAGCCCCCCTCCAACAGGGCGGGAGCGCTACGAGCAGTACTTC	CASSPPPTGRERYEQYF
TRBJ1-3	TRBV6-9	.	.	TGTGCCAGCAGTTACGCATACAGCTCTGGAAACACCATATATTTT	CASSYAYSSGNTIYF
TRBJ1-4	TRBV29-1	many	TRBD1	TGCAGCGTCCTTGACAGGGGTAATGAAAAACTGTTTTTT	CSVLDRGNEKLFF
TRBJ1-1	TRBV7-2	many	.	TGTGCCAGCAGTGGGGTCGTGAACACTGAAGCTTTCTTT	CASSGVVNTEAFF
TRBJ1-5	TRBV5-1	.	TRBD1	TGCGCCAGCAGCTTGGGACAGGGACCCAATCAGCCCCAGCATTTT	CASSLGQGPNQPQHF
TRBJ1-4	TRBV20-1	few	.	TGCAGTGCTCTCGCGCCGGGACTGAGTAATGAAAAACTGTTTTTT	CSALAPGLSNEKLFF
TRBJ2-7	TRBV6-1	many	TRBD1	TGTGCCACCGAACGGGACAGGGTTAACGAGCAGTACTTC	CATERDRVNEQYF
TRBJ1-1	TRBV27	.	.	TGTGCCAGCTCCGACGCCTTCCAAGCTTTCTTT	CASSDAFQAFF
TRBJ2-7	TRBV5-1	.	TRBD1	TGCGCCAGCAGCTCACCGGGACAGGGCCCCCCTTCGGATGGGCAGTACTTC	CASSSPGQGPPSDGQYF
TRBJ2-5	TRBV19	few	TRBD2	TGTGCCAGTAGTCCCCGCCCGGGACTAGCGGGAGGGCTGGATACCCAGTACTTC	CASSPRPGLAGGLDTQYF
TRBJ2-7	TRBV19	many	TRBD2	TGTGCCAGTAGTATCTTTCTAGCGGGAGGGCCGTACGAGCAGTACTTC	CASSIFLAGGPYEQYF
TRBJ2-5	TRBV13	few	TRBD2	TGTGCCAGCAGCACAATTACTAGCGGGCAAGAGACCCAGTACTTC	CASSTITSGQETQYF
TRBJ2-1	TRBV7-9	few	TRBD2	TGTGCCAGCAGCGAGACCGGGACTAGCGGGAGGGCTCGGAATGAGCAGTTCTTC	CASSETGTSGRARNEQFF
TRBJ2-1	TRBV2	few	.	TGTGCCACCGCTGGGGGAGCCCCGGCCTACAATGAGCAGTTCTTC	CATAGGAPAYNEQFF
TRBJ2-2	TRBV12-3/TRBV12-4	.	TRBD2	TGTGCCAGCAATTTTGGGCTAGCGGACACCGGGGAGCTGTTTTTT	CASNFGLADTGELFF
TRBJ2-6	TRBV14	.	.	TGTGCCAGCAGCCCCTTGGAGGGGCCCTCGGGTGCCGGGGCCAACGTCCTGACTTTC	CASSPLEGPSGAGANVLTF
TRBJ2-2	TRBV19	few	.	TGTGCCAGTAGACCGATTACAGGGTTGACCGGGGAGCTGTTTTTT	CASRPITGLTGELFF
TRBJ1-1	TRBV28	many	.	TGTGCCAGCACCCTTCCCCCGCAGGGCGCAGTAGCTTTCTTT	CASTLPPQGAVAFF
TRBJ1-1	TRBV27	few	TRBD1	TGTGCCAGCAGTTTAGAGGGACAGGGTCTACACGAAGCTTTCTTT	CASSLEGQGLHEAFF